The rows below give T cell receptor beta chains drawn from one sample of a study of OX40 agonist ivuxolimab in advanced cancers. Method: immunoSEQ multiplex PCR; TCRdb's copy keeps in-frame clones and lacks some. The sample lists around 48,000 clones, about 88% occurring once. The sample consisted of CD4+ or CD8+ T cells sorted from blood, taken in a trial of the OX40 agonist ivuxolimab. Every receptor here comes from an adult with an advanced solid tumor such as melanoma, head and neck, liver or kidney cancer. Both conserved end residues are part of each CDR3.

J	V	CDR3
TRBJ2-7	TRBV29-1	CSGTSGSREQYF
TRBJ1-4	TRBV6-5	CASSSGTANEKLFF
TRBJ1-1	TRBV27	CASIPWTGGTEAFF
TRBJ2-5	TRBV5-1	CASSMGQGPQYF
TRBJ2-3	TRBV10-2	CASRGGLSTDTQYF
TRBJ1-5	TRBV2	CASNQGIPGPQHF
TRBJ1-1	TRBV7-9	CASSLGSGGPTEAFF
TRBJ2-2	TRBV9	CASSVGLPNTGELFF
TRBJ1-1	TRBV2	CASSSVNRGVNTEAFF
TRBJ1-5	TRBV28	CASMGTNGQPQHF
TRBJ2-1	TRBV28	CASKKQGGNEQFF
TRBJ2-1	TRBV27	CASTNRGRNEQFF
TRBJ2-5	TRBV6-4	CASNSDGVRYF
TRBJ1-1	TRBV28	CASNLGQEAFF
TRBJ2-3	TRBV6-1	CASSWDRVADTQYF
TRBJ2-1	TRBV18	CASSPQAYNEQFF
TRBJ2-3	TRBV9	CASSVSYGSKVDTQYF
TRBJ1-2	TRBV20-1	CSARLWDGYTF
TRBJ2-2	TRBV4-2	CASSQGRNTGELFF
TRBJ1-1	TRBV28	CASSLAGRTEAFF
TRBJ2-7	TRBV9	CASSVKAGGPGEQYF
TRBJ2-2	TRBV11-2	CASSLGHGPNTGELFF
TRBJ1-2	TRBV4-2	CASSPSLSRDSYGYTF
TRBJ2-2	TRBV7-2	CASSLGLGGTILTGELFF
TRBJ2-5	TRBV2	CASSREETQYF
TRBJ2-7	TRBV27	CASSSSGIYHYEQYF
TRBJ2-7	TRBV9	CASSVGAGGHGEQYF
TRBJ2-1	TRBV4-2	CASSQSSTSGTGNEQFF
TRBJ2-3	TRBV19	CASTSPGQGAKDTQYF
TRBJ1-5	TRBV5-8	CASSPGLNNQPQHF
TRBJ2-1	TRBV7-8	CASSLTSGRYNEQFF
TRBJ2-6	TRBV4-1	CASSPQGAGANVLTF
TRBJ2-5	TRBV28	CASRPGREGWKTQYF
TRBJ2-2	TRBV2	CASRRDRYTGELFF
TRBJ2-2	TRBV11-2	CASSLVSAGELFF
TRBJ2-1	TRBV6-5	CASTSGSYNEQFF
TRBJ2-4	TRBV5-4	CASSTLAGPSNIQYF
TRBJ1-4	TRBV18	CASSPSGQGGEKLFF
TRBJ2-7	TRBV29-1	CSGGSGTYEQYF
TRBJ2-3	TRBV16	CASSQSSGEKATDTQYF